Following are 15 T cell receptor beta chains from one sample sequenced in a study of blood T cell repertoires in COVID-19. Repertoires were generated with immunoSEQ multiplex PCR, while TCRdb's copy carries only in-frame clones and drops some. Here the sample spans 30,000 to 45,000 clones, roughly 90% being singletons. Sequenced input: peripheral blood. These receptors originate from a man between 65 and 80 years old with acute or convalescent COVID-19.

V usage is TRBV6-2 or TRBV6-3 and J usage is TRBJ1-1; TRBD1 might be the D (5 bases). V dropped 2 bases and J dropped 0 bases, with 19 bases sitting between them. Germline CDR1 is MNHEY and CDR2 is SVGEGT. CDR3 length equals 18 residues. The chain's CDR3 is CASSYQGLLGGMNTEAFF. CDR3 DNA sequence: TGTGCCAGCAGTTACCAGGGACTCCTGGGGGGTATGAACACTGAAGCTTTCTTT.

This rearrangement joins TRBV7-2 to TRBJ2-7; weak D call: TRBD2 (6 bases). The germline V and J ends were trimmed by 7 bases and 0 bases, with 16 bases remaining between them. The CDR3 sequence is 15 residues long. Germline V gives CDR1 SGHTA, CDR2 FQGNSA. CDR3 amino acids: CASTLGGGSSYEQYF. In nucleotides, the CDR3 is TGTGCCAGCACCCTAGGTGGGGGGAGCTCCTACGAGCAGTACTTC.

The rearrangement links TRBV6-2 or TRBV6-3 to TRBJ2-2; 9 bases agree with TRBD2. The V and J ends lost 1 base and 4 bases, in that order; junction bases with no gene match: 4. Germline values: CDR1 MNHEY, CDR2 SVGEGT. The CDR3 consists of 16 residues. The CDR3 is CASSYWDSGSTGELFF. The CDR3 region has the DNA TGTGCCAGCAGTTACTGGGATAGCGGGAGCACCGGGGAGCTGTTTTTT.

This chain connects TRBV5-1 to TRBJ2-7; the match to TRBD2 covers 11 bases. Per germline, CDR1 SGHRS and CDR2 YFSETQ. V was pared by 4 bases and J by 4 bases, with 10 bases of the junction left unmatched. CDR3 length equals 16 residues. The CDR3 DNA reads TGCGCCAGCAGCGCTGGGACTAGCGGATACCAGTACGAGCAGTACTTC. This gives the protein CASSAGTSGYQYEQYF. Variable domain in full (rest from reference TRBV5-1 and TRBJ2-7): KAGVTQTPRYLIKTRGQQVTLSCSPISGHRSVSWYQQTPGQGLQFLFEYFSETQRNKGNFPGRFSGRQFSNSRSEMNVSTLELGDSALYLCASSAGTSGYQYEQYFGPGTRLTVT.

CDR3 coding DNA: TGTGCCAGCAGAGGACAGGGCGGTGATGAAAAACTGTTTTTT. Protein product: CASRGQGGDEKLFF. This chain links TRBV6-1 with TRBJ1-4, with 8 bases matching TRBD1. V shed 6 bases, J shed 6 bases, and the junction held 6 bases outside the gene matches. CDR1 is MNHNS and CDR2 is SASEGT in the germline V gene. This CDR3 has 14 residues.

V is TRBV6-2 or TRBV6-3 and J is TRBJ2-1; 12 bases agree with TRBD2. Looked up from germline, CDR1 is MNHEY and CDR2 is SVGEGT. This CDR3 has 20 residues. V shed 7 bases and J 3 bases; nucleotides not matched to a gene: 19. CDR3 residues: CASTPGQGQRLAGVYNEQFF. The CDR3 region has the DNA TGTGCCAGCACCCCCGGACAGGGGCAAAGACTAGCGGGAGTCTACAATGAGCAGTTCTTC.

The chain carries TRBV7-9 and TRBJ1-2; 7 bases align to TRBD1. Unmatched junction bases numbered 4, after V lost 5 bases and J lost 4 bases. This CDR3 is built from 13 residues. Germline-derived CDR1 and CDR2 are SEHNR and FQNEAQ (reference sequence). This chain's CDR3 is CASSLGQSYGYTF. The CDR3 DNA follows: TGTGCCAGCAGCCTGGGACAGTCCTATGGCTACACCTTC.

The V and J genes are TRBV10-3 and TRBJ1-2; D might be TRBD1 (5 bases). Germline CDR1 and CDR2: ENHRY and SYGVKD. CDR3 length: 15 residues. Trimming took 0 bases from V and 4 from J, leaving 12 bases between them. The CDR3 is CAISESAPRAYGYTF. The DNA for the CDR3 is TGTGCCATCAGTGAGTCCGCACCCAGGGCCTATGGCTACACCTTC.

The genes are TRBV9 and TRBJ2-6; the match to TRBD1 covers 11 bases. Germline assignment: CDR1 SGDLS and CDR2 YYNGEE. The CDR3 extends over 18 amino acids. The V and J ends lost 4 bases and 3 bases, in that order; junction bases with no gene match: 9. The CDR3 DNA reads TGTGCCAGCAGCAAAGGACAGGGGGCGAATCTTGGGGCCAACGTCCTGACTTTC. Translated: CASSKGQGANLGANVLTF.

This chain uses TRBV6-1 with TRBJ2-3; 7 bases align to TRBD2. CDR1 is MNHNS, CDR2 SASEGT, per germline. This CDR3 is 15 amino acids long. J was trimmed by 5 bases and V by 3 bases; bases with no gene match: 8. CDR3 nucleotide sequence: TGTGCCAGCAGTGACGTCTCGCTAGCGGAAGATACGCAGTATTTT. It translates to CASSDVSLAEDTQYF.

The CDR3 is CASSLPEGRMGEKLFF. Written as DNA, the CDR3 is TGCGCCAGCAGCTTGCCCGAAGGCAGGATGGGTGAAAAACTGTTTTTT. This sequence joins TRBV5-1 and TRBJ1-4, with D unresolved. With 1 base removed from V and 7 bases from J, the gap between germline ends came to 17 bases. This CDR3 spans 16 amino acids. CDR1 and CDR2 from the germline V gene are SGHRS and YFSETQ.

The chain joins TRBV19 to TRBJ1-5; D is unresolved. Germline V gene sequence: CDR1 LNHDA, CDR2 SQIVND (reference sequence). Between the trimmed V and J ends, which lost 4 bases and 6 bases, there was a span of 10 bases. The CDR3 runs to 13 residues. CDR3 nucleotide sequence: TGTGCCAGTAGTAAGGCCCAGGCTCAGCCCCAGCATTTT. This encodes CASSKAQAQPQHF. Full variable domain (outside the CDR3, taken from reference TRBV19 and TRBJ1-5): DGGITQSPKYLFRKEGQNVTLSCEQNLNHDAMYWYRQDPGQGLRLIYYSQIVNDFQKGDIAEGYSVSREKKESFPLTVTSAQKNPTAFYLCASSKAQAQPQHFGDGTRLSIL.

This CDR3 is CSASMVLAGILTDTQYF. CDR3 nucleotides: TGCAGTGCTAGTATGGTACTAGCGGGGATACTCACAGATACGCAGTATTTT. This chain joins TRBV20-1 and TRBJ2-3; 10 positions agree with TRBD2. Per the germline V gene, CDR1 is DFQATT and CDR2 is SNEGSKA (reference sequence). The CDR3 totals 17 residues. V gave up 3 bases and J gave up 2 bases; unmatched junction bases: 11.

The chain has TRBV28 and TRBJ1-5; D perhaps matches TRBD1 (5 bases). This CDR3 has 16 amino acids. Trimming pared 2 bases from V and 7 bases from J, leaving 18 bases between. Per the germline V gene, CDR1 is MDHEN and CDR2 is SYDVKM. In DNA, the CDR3 is TGTGCCAGCAGTTTAAGGGGTATTGTGGTATACCAGCCCCAGCATTTT. Encoded protein: CASSLRGIVVYQPQHF.

The V and J genes are TRBV21-1 and TRBJ1-5; the table's D call, TRBD1, has no DNA check behind it. TRBV21-1 is classified as a pseudogene. The CDR3 sequence is 14 residues long. The CDR3 reads CASSKGQGCQPQHF. The CDR3 region has the DNA TGTGCCAGCAGCAAAGGACAGGGCTGTCAGCCCCAGCATTTT.